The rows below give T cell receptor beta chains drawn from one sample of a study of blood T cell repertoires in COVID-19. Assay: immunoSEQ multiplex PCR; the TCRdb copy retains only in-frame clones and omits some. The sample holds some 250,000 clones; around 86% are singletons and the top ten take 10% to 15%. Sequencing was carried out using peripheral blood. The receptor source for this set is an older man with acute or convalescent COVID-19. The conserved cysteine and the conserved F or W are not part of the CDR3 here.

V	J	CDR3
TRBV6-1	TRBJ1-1	ASSGTTGALMNTEAF
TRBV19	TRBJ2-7	ASSRGGEQY
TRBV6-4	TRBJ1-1	ASSDGRRNTEAF
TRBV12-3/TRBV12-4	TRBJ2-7	ASSLAGSHEQY
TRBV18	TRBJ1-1	ASSLSPVNTEAF
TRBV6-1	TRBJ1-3	ASSALGGASGNTIY
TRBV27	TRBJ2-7	ASSLMIAGGQEQY
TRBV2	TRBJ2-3	ASMGQSTDTQY
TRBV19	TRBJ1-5	ASSIAYSLWH
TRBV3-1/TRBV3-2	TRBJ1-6	ASSLGQGAPSPTSLYNSPLH
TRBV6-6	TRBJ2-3	ASRGTSTDTQY
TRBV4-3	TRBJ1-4	ASSQESLATNEKLF
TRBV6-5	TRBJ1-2	ASRTGTGGWGYT
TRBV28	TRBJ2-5	ASSLGSPGTQY
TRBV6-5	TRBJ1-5	ASTDGVNQPQH
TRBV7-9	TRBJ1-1	ASSPETVTEAF
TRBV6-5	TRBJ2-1	ASRGASANNEQF
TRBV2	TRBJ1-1	ASTLAGVNTEAF
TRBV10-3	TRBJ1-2	AISRDRDDTYGYT
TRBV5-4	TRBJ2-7	ASSSPGGGGIGEQY
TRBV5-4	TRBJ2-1	ASSLAGGSRGEQF
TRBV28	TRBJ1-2	ASSILQGSGYT
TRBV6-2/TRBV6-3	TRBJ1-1	ASSRGQNTEAF
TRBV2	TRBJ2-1	ASRRRGSYNEQF
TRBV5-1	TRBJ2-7	ASSLGLREQY
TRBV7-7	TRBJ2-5	ASSLKRGVGTQY
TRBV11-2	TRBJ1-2	ASSLDRSSYT
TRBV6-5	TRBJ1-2	AAGQGIDFGGYT
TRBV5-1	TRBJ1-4	ASSLSASNEKLF
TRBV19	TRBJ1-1	ASSSTGMLTNTEAF
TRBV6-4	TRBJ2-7	ASSRGRVSSYEQY
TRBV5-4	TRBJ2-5	ASSEKAGGLETQY
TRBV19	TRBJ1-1	ASINIRDRGPNTEAF
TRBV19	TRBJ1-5	ASSPDRGGIQPQH
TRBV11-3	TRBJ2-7	ASSPGQGNYEQY
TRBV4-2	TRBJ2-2	ASSQDQRHLNTGELF
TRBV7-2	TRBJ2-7	ASTSRIGYEQY
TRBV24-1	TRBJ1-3	ATSGQGPYSGNTIY
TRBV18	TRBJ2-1	ASSPPSLNEQF
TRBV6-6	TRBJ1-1	ASSYPEGGLTEAF
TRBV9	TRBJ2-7	ASSVSSSSYEQY
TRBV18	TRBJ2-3	ASSPQQGALSTDTQY
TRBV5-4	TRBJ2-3	ASSFEQGGTQY
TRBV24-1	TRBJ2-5	ATSDPGQVQETQY
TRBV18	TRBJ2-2	ASSPGLVVSGELF
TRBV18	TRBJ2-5	ASSLRDIQETQY